This T cell receptor beta chain was captured by sequencing in a study of beta chain features in type 1 diabetes. General study points: Reads derived from cDNA could over-represent cells showing high TCR expression. A PCR bias possibly favoring shorter templates would apply equally to patients and controls. More deletions and fewer insertions at VDJ junctions were seen in type 1 diabetes patients. It was among patients, rather than healthy donors, that naive, central memory and Treg TCRB repertoires appeared more similar.

Reverse transcription of all isolated RNA meant that expressed TCRB transcripts were sequenced. Only in-frame clones appear in the TCRdb table, and some are missing; sequencing was by immunoSEQ multiplex PCR. The sample lists 250,000 or so clones, under 70% seen once, with around 0.057% in the top ten. Of note for this clone: What it binds is unknown.

CDR3 length: 15 amino acids. Deletions cut 4 bases from V and 3 bases from J, with 16 bases between. Germline values: CDR1 MGHRA, CDR2 YSYEKL. Sequencing was carried out using naive CD4+ T cells from blood. This receptor was taken from a man between 25 and 39 years old in good health. The chain combines TRBV4-1 with TRBJ2-7; D tentatively fits TRBD1 or TRBD2 (5 bases each). The CDR3 bases are TGCGCCAGCAGCCTACTCCCGGGACCAAACTACGAGCAGTACTTC. Translated: CASSLLPGPNYEQYF.